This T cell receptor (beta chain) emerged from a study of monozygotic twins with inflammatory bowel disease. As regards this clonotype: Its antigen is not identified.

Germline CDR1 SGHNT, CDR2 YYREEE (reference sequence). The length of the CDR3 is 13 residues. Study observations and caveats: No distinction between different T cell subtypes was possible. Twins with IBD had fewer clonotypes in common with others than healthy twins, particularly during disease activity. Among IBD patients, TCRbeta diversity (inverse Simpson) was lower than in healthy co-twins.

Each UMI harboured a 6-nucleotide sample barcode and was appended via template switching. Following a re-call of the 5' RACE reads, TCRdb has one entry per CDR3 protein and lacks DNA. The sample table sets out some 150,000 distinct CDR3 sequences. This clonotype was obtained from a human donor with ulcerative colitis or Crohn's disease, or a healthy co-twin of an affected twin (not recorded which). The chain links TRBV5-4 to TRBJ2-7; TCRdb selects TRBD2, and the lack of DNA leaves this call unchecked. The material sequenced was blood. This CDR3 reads CASSRDSYYEQYF.